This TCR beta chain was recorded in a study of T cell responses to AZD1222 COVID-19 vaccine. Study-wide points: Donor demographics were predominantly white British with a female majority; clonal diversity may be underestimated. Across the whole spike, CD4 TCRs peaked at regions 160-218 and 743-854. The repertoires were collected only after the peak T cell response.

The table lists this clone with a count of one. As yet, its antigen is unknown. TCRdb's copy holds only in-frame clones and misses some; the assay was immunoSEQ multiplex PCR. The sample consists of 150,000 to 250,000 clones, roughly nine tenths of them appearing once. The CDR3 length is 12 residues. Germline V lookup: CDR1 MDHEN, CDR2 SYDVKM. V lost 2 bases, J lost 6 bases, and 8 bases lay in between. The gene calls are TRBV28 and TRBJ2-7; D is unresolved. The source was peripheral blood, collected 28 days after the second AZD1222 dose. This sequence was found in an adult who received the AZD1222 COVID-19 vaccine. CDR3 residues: CASSLNFFEQYF. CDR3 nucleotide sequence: TGTGCCAGCAGTTTAAATTTTTTCGAGCAGTACTTC.